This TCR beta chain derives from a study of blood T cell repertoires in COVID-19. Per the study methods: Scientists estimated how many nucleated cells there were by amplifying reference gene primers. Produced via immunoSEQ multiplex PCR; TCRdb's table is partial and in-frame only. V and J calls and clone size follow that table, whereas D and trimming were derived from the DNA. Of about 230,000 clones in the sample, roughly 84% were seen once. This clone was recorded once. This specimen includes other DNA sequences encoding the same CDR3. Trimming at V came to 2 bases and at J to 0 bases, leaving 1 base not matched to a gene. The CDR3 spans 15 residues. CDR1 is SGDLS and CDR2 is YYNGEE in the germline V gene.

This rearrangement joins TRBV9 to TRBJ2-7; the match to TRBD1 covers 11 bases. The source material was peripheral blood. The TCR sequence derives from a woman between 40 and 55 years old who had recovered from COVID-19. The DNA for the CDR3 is TGTGCCAGCAGCGTCGGGACAGGGGGCTCCTACGAGCAGTACTTC. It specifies CASSVGTGGSYEQYF.